These 10 T cell receptor beta chains originate from one sample sequenced in a study of blood T cell repertoires in COVID-19. The assay was immunoSEQ multiplex PCR, and TCRdb's table has in-frame clones only and misses some. The table records about 69,000 clones, 90% of them present only once. Sequencing was carried out using peripheral blood. The receptors shown here come from a woman between 18 and 29 years old with acute or convalescent COVID-19.

This chain uses TRBV6-5 with TRBJ1-2; the match to TRBD1 covers 7 bases. Germline V gene data show CDR1 as MNHEY and CDR2 as SVGAGI. This CDR3 contains 13 residues. J gave up 1 base and V 5 bases, and 1 base lay outside the gene matches. CDR3 loop: CASSRDSNYGYTF. Written as DNA, the CDR3 is TGTGCCAGCAGTCGGGACAGTAACTATGGCTACACCTTC.

The sample holds one count of this clone. Other DNA sequences in this specimen translate into the identical CDR3. CDR3 amino acids: CASSQEGQGGQPQHF. The DNA of the CDR3 is TGCGCCAGCAGCCAAGAGGGACAAGGGGGCCAGCCCCAGCATTTT. This chain links TRBV4-1 with TRBJ1-5; 7 bases line up with TRBD1. V trimming: 0 bases; J trimming: 7 bases; junction bases outside the gene matches: 6. CDR1 is MGHRA, CDR2 YSYEKL, per germline. The CDR3 covers 15 residues.

The gene calls are TRBV28 and TRBJ1-2, with 7 bases fitting TRBD1. The V segment lost 2 bases and the J segment 3 bases; nucleotides outside the gene matches: 9. Per germline, CDR1 MDHEN and CDR2 SYDVKM. The CDR3 runs 16 residues. Written as DNA, the CDR3 is TGTGCCAGCAGTTTAAACCCCCCGGGACAGTACTATGGCTACACCTTC. Its translation is CASSLNPPGQYYGYTF.

This sequence joins TRBV2 and TRBJ2-5; D may be TRBD2 (6 bases). CDR1 and CDR2 (germline): SNHLY, FYNNEI. Trimming cost V 9 bases and J 1 base, with 12 bases left between them. CDR3 length: 13 residues. CDR3 in DNA: TGTGCCAGTAGGGTGGGGGGCCAAGAGACCCAGTACTTC. Its translation: CASRVGGQETQYF.

The chain couples TRBV2 to TRBJ1-5; maybe TRBD1 (6 bases). CDR1 is SNHLY and CDR2 is FYNNEI in the germline V gene. CDR3 length: 15 amino acids. V lost 4 bases and J 3 bases, leaving 13 bases between the germline ends. The CDR3 DNA is TGTGCCAGCAGTGGGACACAGGGTTACAATCAGCCCCAGCATTTT. This sequence encodes CASSGTQGYNQPQHF.

The V gene is TRBV7-8, the J gene TRBJ2-7; TRBD2 aligns across 7 bases. This CDR3 has 17 residues. Germline CDR1 reads SGHVS; CDR2 reads FQNEAQ. The V gene end was trimmed by 2 bases and the J gene end by 2 bases; junction bases not matched to a gene: 12. The CDR3 DNA sequence: TGTGCCAGCAGCTTACTCGCGGGAGTGGGTTTTGCCTACGAGCAGTACTTC. It codes for CASSLLAGVGFAYEQYF.

This clone occurred once. The rearrangement links TRBV6-6 to TRBJ1-1; no clear D gene. The CDR3 covers 13 residues. Germline V gene data show CDR1 as MNHNY and CDR2 as SVGAGI (reference sequence). V lost 6 bases to trimming and J lost 3 bases, with 11 bases between them. The CDR3 protein is CASRIGVDTEAFF. The CDR3 DNA reads TGTGCCAGCAGAATCGGGGTGGACACTGAAGCTTTCTTT.

This chain connects TRBV4-3 to TRBJ1-4, with no clear D. The CDR3 has 16 residues. Trimming cost V 4 bases and J 0 bases, with 12 bases left between them. CDR1 and CDR2 (germline): LGHNA, YSLEER. CDR3 DNA sequence: TGCGCCAGCAGCCGAGTTGTCTTAGCAACTAATGAAAAACTGTTTTTT. Protein: CASSRVVLATNEKLFF.

The gene calls are TRBV5-5 and TRBJ2-1; D remains unclear. The CDR3 runs 15 residues. The germline V gene encodes CDR1 SGHKS and CDR2 YYEKEE (reference sequence). The ends were cut back, 0 bases at V and 4 bases at J, with 11 bases in the middle. The CDR3 DNA is TGTGCCAGCAGCTTGGCGGTAGACTCATACAATGAGCAGTTCTTC. It yields the protein CASSLAVDSYNEQFF.

The chain recombines TRBV28 with TRBJ1-3, with 11 nucleotides matching TRBD1. The CDR3 is 14 amino acids. V dropped 3 bases and J dropped 8; count of bases not matched to a gene: 3. Per the germline V gene, CDR1 is MDHEN and CDR2 is SYDVKM. The CDR3 is CASSFRDRGDTIYF. DNA of the CDR3: TGTGCCAGCAGTTTCCGGGACAGGGGGGACACCATATATTTT.